This TCR beta chain was captured by sequencing in a study of T cell responses to AZD1222 COVID-19 vaccine. Study-level findings and limits: Repertoires were obtained solely post-peak T cell response. Mapped onto spike, vaccine-associated CD4 TCRs spanned it and were dominant at 160-218 and 743-854. Among the donors, most were white British and more were female, and clonal diversity was possibly underestimated.

Here immunoSEQ multiplex PCR was the method, and the copy in TCRdb shows in-frame clones only, minus some. The sample records around 150,000 clones, 80% to 95% being singletons. Second doses that came at about 4 or about 12 weeks were put together. With 2 bases clipped from V and 8 bases from J, the junction kept 8 bases outside the gene matches. This CDR3 contains 14 residues. CDR1 and CDR2 (germline): MGHRA, YSYEKL. As regards this clone: The antigen is undetermined.

The sequencing used peripheral blood, collected 28 days after the second AZD1222 dose. The V call is TRBV4-1, the J call TRBJ1-2; 7 bases map to TRBD1. The clonotype comes from an adult who received the AZD1222 COVID-19 vaccine. The CDR3 region has the DNA TGCGCCAGCAGCCAAACCCAACAGGGGCCCGGCTACACCTTC. Translation gives CASSQTQQGPGYTF.